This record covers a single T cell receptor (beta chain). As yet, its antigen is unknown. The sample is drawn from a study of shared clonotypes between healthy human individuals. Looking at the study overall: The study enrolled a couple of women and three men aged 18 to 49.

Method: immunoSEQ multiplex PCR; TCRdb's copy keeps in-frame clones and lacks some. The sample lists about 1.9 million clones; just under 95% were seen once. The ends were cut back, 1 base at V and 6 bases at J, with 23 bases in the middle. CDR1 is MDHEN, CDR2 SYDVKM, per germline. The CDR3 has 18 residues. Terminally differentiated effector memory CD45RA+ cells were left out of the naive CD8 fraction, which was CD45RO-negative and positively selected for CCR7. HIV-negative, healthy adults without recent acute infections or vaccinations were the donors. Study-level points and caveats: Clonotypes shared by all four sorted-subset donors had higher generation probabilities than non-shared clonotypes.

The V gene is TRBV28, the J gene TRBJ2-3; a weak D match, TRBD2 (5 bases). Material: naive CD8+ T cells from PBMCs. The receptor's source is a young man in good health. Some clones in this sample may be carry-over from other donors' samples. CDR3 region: CASSLFQLRSGRVDTQYF. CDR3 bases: TGTGCCAGCAGTTTATTCCAGTTACGAAGCGGCCGGGTGGATACGCAGTATTTT.